This TCR beta chain is from a study of T cell repertoires in cytomegalovirus infection. Whole-study results and caveats: HLA-C-restricted CMV-specific TCR beta clonotypes prevailed in the ex vivo response.

Germline V gives CDR1 MGHRA, CDR2 YSYEKL. The V and J ends lost 0 bases and 0 bases respectively, with 11 bases between them. The CDR3 has 16 amino acids. MiXCR, run by TCRdb on the reads, gives a single entry per CDR3 protein. The table lists approximately 83,000 distinct CDR3 sequences, about 24% of them singletons. This clonotype was observed many times. Antigen unknown. The TCR comes from a human donor in good health (CMV status not recorded). Some clones in this sample may be carry-over from other donors' samples. The chain combines TRBV4-1 with TRBJ1-1; D uncertain. The source was CD8+ T cells from cultured PBMCs, collected from culture after CMV antigen stimulation. CDR3 sequence reads: CASSQDHGQMNTEAFF. CDR3 coding DNA: TGCGCCAGCAGCCAAGATCATGGGCAGATGAACACTGAAGCTTTCTTT.